These 16 T cell receptor beta chains were all obtained from the same sample, sequenced in a study of blood T cell repertoires in COVID-19. Generated by immunoSEQ multiplex PCR, the TCRdb table keeps only in-frame clones and is missing some. Of some 40,000 clones listed, 75% to 85% are singletons. The specimen was peripheral blood. Receptors originate from a human donor in a cohort sampled during active or convalescent COVID-19. The donor label of this sample is uncertain.

The rearrangement links TRBV15 to TRBJ2-1; 8 bases are a match to TRBD1. Germline loops: CDR1 LNHNV, CDR2 YYDKDF (reference sequence). V lost 1 base and J lost 2; bases outside the gene matches: 4. The CDR3 runs 16 residues. The CDR3 reads CATSRGDRSPYNEQFF. Here the CDR3 DNA reads TGTGCCACCAGCAGAGGGGACAGGAGCCCCTACAATGAGCAGTTCTTC.

The chain couples TRBV5-1 to TRBJ1-6; D is perhaps TRBD1 (6 bases). CDR1 and CDR2 from the germline V gene are SGHRS and YFSETQ. The CDR3 totals 15 residues. The V end lost 0 bases, the J end lost 7 bases, and 11 bases lay between the germline ends. The CDR3 spells CASSLDRVSNSPLHF. In DNA, the CDR3 is TGCGCCAGCAGCTTGGACAGGGTCTCAAATTCACCCCTCCACTTT.

CDR3 in amino acids: CATRGGGQEDTQYF. The CDR3 nucleotides are TGTGCCACGCGGGGGGGAGGTCAGGAGGATACGCAGTATTTT. The chain carries TRBV15 and TRBJ2-3; 9 bases fit TRBD2. CDR1 and CDR2 from the germline V gene are LNHNV and YYDKDF (reference sequence). V shed 9 bases and J 6 bases; nucleotides not matched to a gene: 10. The CDR3 loop spans 14 amino acids.

V is TRBV6-4 and J is TRBJ2-2; possible D gene TRBD1, 5 bases. Trimming removed 6 bases at V and 4 bases at J, with 12 bases between. The germline CDR1 and CDR2 sequences are MRHNA and SNTAGT. This CDR3 is built from 14 residues. For the CDR3, the DNA is TGTGCCAGCAGCAGACAGCTACTCACCGGGGAGCTGTTTTTT. This encodes CASSRQLLTGELFF.

The chain employs TRBV30 and TRBJ2-1, with 13 bases aligning to TRBD2. Trimming at V came to 2 bases and at J to 7 bases, leaving 8 bases not matched to a gene. The CDR3 is made up of 16 amino acids. The germline V gene encodes CDR1 GTSNPN and CDR2 SVGIG (reference sequence). CDR3 sequence (DNA): TGTGCCTGGAGTAGAGGACTAGCGGGAGCTAGAAATGAGCAGTTCTTC. Translated: CAWSRGLAGARNEQFF. The full variable domain, with the rest looked up from reference TRBV30 and TRBJ2-1, is SQTIHQWPATLVQPVGSPLSLECTVEGTSNPNLYWYRQAAGRGLQLLFYSVGIGQISSEVPQNLSASRPQDRQFILSSKKLLLSDSGFYLCAWSRGLAGARNEQFFGPGTRLTVL.

This rearrangement joins TRBV7-6 to TRBJ2-1; 7 positions agree with TRBD1. The CDR3 has 15 amino acids. The germline V gene has CDR1 SGHVS and CDR2 FNYEAQ. V dropped 2 bases and J dropped 6; count of bases not matched to a gene: 7. The CDR3 DNA is TGTGCCAGCAGCTTATCTTCCACAGGGGTCAATGAGCAGTTCTTC. Residues: CASSLSSTGVNEQFF.

The chain employs TRBV11-2 and TRBJ2-5; 7 nucleotides align to TRBD1. Germline V gene sequence: CDR1 SGHAT, CDR2 FQNNGV. V was clipped by 5 bases and J by 5 bases; unmatched bases: 8. The CDR3 sequence is 14 residues long. The CDR3 nucleotides are TGTGCCAGCAGCCTGACAGGGCGGAGGGAGACCCAGTACTTC. As protein: CASSLTGRRETQYF.

The chain employs TRBV19 and TRBJ2-5; D is unresolved. CDR1 and CDR2 (germline): LNHDA, SQIVND (reference sequence). The CDR3 is 15 amino acids. V was cut by 1 base and J by 0 bases, with 9 bases left in between. DNA for the CDR3: TGTGCCAGTAGTATAGTTGGCCGCAACCAAGAGACCCAGTACTTC. Translating gives CASSIVGRNQETQYF. Together with reference TRBV19 and TRBJ2-5, the CDR3 gives the full variable domain: DGGITQSPKYLFRKEGQNVTLSCEQNLNHDAMYWYRQDPGQGLRLIYYSQIVNDFQKGDIAEGYSVSREKKESFPLTVTSAQKNPTAFYLCASSIVGRNQETQYFGPGTRLLVL.

This chain joins TRBV29-1 and TRBJ2-1; TRBD2 agrees at 11 bases. The CDR3 is 14 residues long. The germline gives CDR1 SQVTM, CDR2 ANQGSEA. V shed 7 bases, J shed 7 bases, and the junction held 9 bases outside the gene matches. The CDR3 loop reads CSDTHSGRVNEQFF. The CDR3 DNA follows: TGCAGCGATACACATAGCGGGAGGGTTAATGAGCAGTTCTTC.

This chain joins TRBV30 and TRBJ2-2, with 8 bases that match TRBD1. The V gene end was trimmed by 7 bases and the J gene end by 1 base; junction bases not matched to a gene: 2. Per the germline V gene, CDR1 is GTSNPN and CDR2 is SVGIG (reference sequence). The CDR3 is 13 amino acids. CDR3 sequence: CASGTGNTGELFF. CDR3 nucleotide sequence: TGTGCCTCCGGGACAGGGAACACCGGGGAGCTGTTTTTT.

The rearrangement links TRBV5-4 to TRBJ2-7, with 10 bases identical to TRBD1. This CDR3 spans 16 amino acids. V was clipped by 4 bases and J by 3 bases; unmatched bases: 10. Germline loops: CDR1 SGHNT, CDR2 YYREEE (reference sequence). The CDR3 reads CASSGGTGATLYEQYF. CDR3 DNA sequence: TGTGCCAGCAGCGGAGGGACAGGGGCTACCCTCTACGAGCAGTACTTC. The variable domain in full, completed from reference TRBV5-4 and TRBJ2-7, reads ETGVTQSPTHLIKTRGQQVTLRCSSQSGHNTVSWYQQALGQGPQFIFQYYREEENGRGNFPPRFSGLQFPNYSSELNVNALELDDSALYLCASSGGTGATLYEQYFGPGTRLTVT.

The J gene is TRBJ2-3, the V gene TRBV6-2 or TRBV6-3; D perhaps matches TRBD1 (5 bases). V gave up 4 bases and J gave up 2 bases, with 13 bases separating them. Germline CDR1 and CDR2: MNHEY and SVGEGT. The CDR3 is 15 amino acids. CDR3 protein: CASSFLGVSTDTQYF. Here the CDR3 DNA reads TGTGCCAGCAGTTTTTTAGGGGTCTCCACAGATACGCAGTATTTT.

The chain employs TRBV29-1 and TRBJ2-7; 8 bases align to TRBD1. Trimming took 5 bases from V and 3 from J; bases not matched to a gene: 3. CDR1 SQVTM and CDR2 ANQGSEA come from the germline V gene. This CDR3 is 12 amino acids long. This CDR3 reads CSVITGGYEQYF. The CDR3 nucleotides read TGCAGCGTTATAACAGGGGGCTACGAGCAGTACTTC.

The chain uses TRBV6-5 and TRBJ2-1; TRBD1 matches at 8 bases. Trimming at V came to 7 bases and at J to 4 bases, leaving 9 bases not matched to a gene. CDR3 length: 15 residues. Germline V lookup: CDR1 MNHEY, CDR2 SVGAGI. This CDR3 is CASTDGTGQYNEQFF. The CDR3 nucleotides are TGTGCCAGCACCGACGGGACAGGACAATACAATGAGCAGTTCTTC.

V gene TRBV7-2 combines with J gene TRBJ1-2, with 8 positions matching TRBD1. The CDR3 consists of 16 residues. Germline V gene sequence: CDR1 SGHTA, CDR2 FQGNSA. The ends lost 3 bases at V and 4 bases at J; junction bases unmatched: 10. Here the CDR3 reads CASSFTGTGYSYGYTF. In DNA form, the CDR3 reads TGTGCCAGCAGCTTTACTGGGACAGGTTATTCCTATGGCTACACCTTC.

This clone ranks as medium-sized. V is TRBV19 and J is TRBJ2-7; D unresolved. With 1 base removed from V and 4 bases from J, the gap between germline ends came to 8 bases. Germline V gene data show CDR1 as LNHDA and CDR2 as SQIVND (reference sequence). The CDR3 extends over 13 amino acids. The CDR3, as DNA: TGTGCCAGTAGTATAGTCATCGGGTACGAGCAGTACTTC. Residues: CASSIVIGYEQYF.